This T cell receptor (beta chain) is from a study of identical twins. The CDR3 is made up of 15 amino acids. The germline CDR1 and CDR2 sequences are MNHEY and SVGAGI. After removal of 6 bases from V and 0 bases from J, the junction contained 5 bases not matched to a gene. This clonotype has just a few counts. TCRdb re-analysed the 5' RACE reads in MiXCR, keeping a single row per CDR3 protein. The sample consists of 1.5 million to 2 million distinct CDR3 sequences, about 32% of them appearing once. This clonotype originated in a newborn girl in good health. V usage is TRBV6-5 and J usage is TRBJ1-1; the match to TRBD1 covers 9 bases. The sequenced sample was cord blood. CDR3 bases: TGTGCCAGCAGCGACCGGGACAGGGTGAACACTGAAGCTTTCTTT. Translated, it gives CASSDRDRVNTEAFF.